This TCR beta chain appears in the sequencing data of a study of CD8 T cells in ankylosing spondylitis. Findings and caveats of the study: Seemingly characteristic of ankylosing spondylitis blood was a TCR beta motif consisting of about 8 highly homologous variants. Certain motif variants had earlier been reported in reactive arthritis synovial fluid and blood.

Looked up from germline, CDR1 is MNHEY and CDR2 is SMNVEV (reference sequence). The J segment lost 0 bases and the V segment lost 5 bases, leaving 5 bases of the junction unmatched. The CDR3 loop spans 15 amino acids. This clonotype showed up many times. Its target is unknown. TCRdb re-called the 5' RACE reads through MiXCR, storing one row per CDR3 protein. The sample includes 500,000 to 650,000 distinct CDR3 sequences, less than 6% of them seen just once. This rearrangement joins TRBV27 to TRBJ2-5, with 8 bases that match TRBD2. The receptor was derived from a male donor with ankylosing spondylitis. Sequencing input: blood, either unsorted or a sorted T cell fraction (not recorded which). CDR3 sequence: CASSGREGYQETQYF. DNA for the CDR3: TGTGCCAGCAGTGGACGGGAGGGGTACCAAGAGACCCAGTACTTC.